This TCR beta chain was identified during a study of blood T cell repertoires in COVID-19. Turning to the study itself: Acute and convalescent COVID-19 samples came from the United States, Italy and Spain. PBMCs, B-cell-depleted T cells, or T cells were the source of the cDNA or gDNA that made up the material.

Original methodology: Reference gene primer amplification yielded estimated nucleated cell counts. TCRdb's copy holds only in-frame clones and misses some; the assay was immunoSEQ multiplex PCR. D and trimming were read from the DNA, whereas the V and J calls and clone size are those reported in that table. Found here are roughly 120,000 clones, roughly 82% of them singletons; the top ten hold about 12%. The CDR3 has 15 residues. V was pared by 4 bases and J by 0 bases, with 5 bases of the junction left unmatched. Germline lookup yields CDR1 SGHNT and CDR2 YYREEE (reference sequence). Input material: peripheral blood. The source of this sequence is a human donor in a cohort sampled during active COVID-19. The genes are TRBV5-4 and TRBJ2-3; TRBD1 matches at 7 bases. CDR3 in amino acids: CASSPGQYSTDTQYF. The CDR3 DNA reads TGTGCCAGCAGCCCGGGACAGTATAGCACAGATACGCAGTATTTT.